Presented here are 5 T cell receptor beta chains from one specimen sequenced in a study of regulatory T cells in long-lasting Graves disease (dated by TCRdb to the early 2020s). The method behind the library was multiplex PCR. The instrument was an Illumina HiSeq 4000. iRepertoire HTBI primers and Arm-PCR amplification of CDR3 regions were used to construct TCR beta libraries. The public sequencing data were trimmed at Q25 with fastp and processed into clonotypes with MiXCR by TCRdb, which kept only in-frame beta chains. For every CDR3 protein sequence, its rows merge into one entry that carries the most common genes and DNA. Within this sample are approximately 350,000 distinct CDR3 sequences, with approximately 16% of them counted one time only. 30% of the sample comes from the top ten. Sample time point, as interpreted from the label and publication: newly diagnosed GD, antithyroid drugs for less than 3 months. For both TCR sequencing and RNA sequencing, RNA was extracted from PBMCs in TRIzol.

These data are also associated with another study on T cells in Graves' hyperthyroidism and ophthalmopathy.

Here the sequenced sample was peripheral blood mononuclear cells (PBMCs), taken at new diagnosis, from a patient treated with antithyroid drugs. These receptors originate from a man aged 40-49 years with Graves disease. Donor details come from another sample of the same person, matched by shared clones.

This clonotype was observed many times. The chain couples TRBV5-1 to TRBJ2-1, with 11 bases identical to TRBD2. V was pared by 3 bases and J by 7 bases, with 6 bases of the junction left unmatched. CDR1 SGHRS and CDR2 YFSETQ come from the germline V gene. The CDR3 covers 15 residues. CDR3 protein: CASSSTSGGLNEQFF. The CDR3 DNA reads TGCGCCAGCAGCTCTACTAGCGGGGGATTGAATGAGCAGTTCTTC.

This clonotype was observed a handful of times. The germline gene is not matched at one end of the junction; a read error may be the cause. In nucleotides, the CDR3 is TGTGCCTGCAGTTACTCGAATCCGCAAGAGACCCAGTACTTC. This encodes CACSYSNPQETQYF. J is TRBJ2-5 and V is TRBV6-5; unclear D gene. The CDR3 spans 14 residues. Looked up from germline, CDR1 is MNHEY and CDR2 is SVGAGI.

Many counts were recorded for this clonotype. The chain links TRBV30 to TRBJ1-1, with D maybe TRBD1 (5 bases). V shed 3 bases and J shed 0 bases, with 20 bases lying between them. The germline V gene has CDR1 GTSNPN and CDR2 SVGIG (reference sequence). The CDR3 extends over 17 amino acids. The CDR3 bases are TGTGCCTGGAGCAAAGGGCGGACACTTACCATGAACACTGAAGCTTTCTTT. This sequence encodes CAWSKGRTLTMNTEAFF.

This chain uses TRBV9 with TRBJ2-4, with no clear D. The CDR3 sequence is 17 residues long. The V gene lost 1 base and the J gene lost 0 bases, with 14 bases spanning the gap. Germline values: CDR1 SGDLS, CDR2 YYNGEE. The CDR3 is CASSVSREVLAKNIQYF. The CDR3 DNA follows: TGTGCCAGCAGCGTATCGCGAGAGGTACTAGCCAAAAACATTCAGTACTTC.

This clonotype was counted ten times or more. The gene calls are TRBV18 and TRBJ1-1; D is perhaps TRBD1 (6 bases). Between the trimmed V and J ends, which lost 3 bases and 0 bases, there was a span of 8 bases. This CDR3 has 14 amino acids. From germline, CDR1 is KGHSH and CDR2 LQKENI. The CDR3 here is CASSPDRLNTEAFF. The CDR3 DNA follows: TGTGCCAGCTCACCGGACAGATTGAACACTGAAGCTTTCTTT.